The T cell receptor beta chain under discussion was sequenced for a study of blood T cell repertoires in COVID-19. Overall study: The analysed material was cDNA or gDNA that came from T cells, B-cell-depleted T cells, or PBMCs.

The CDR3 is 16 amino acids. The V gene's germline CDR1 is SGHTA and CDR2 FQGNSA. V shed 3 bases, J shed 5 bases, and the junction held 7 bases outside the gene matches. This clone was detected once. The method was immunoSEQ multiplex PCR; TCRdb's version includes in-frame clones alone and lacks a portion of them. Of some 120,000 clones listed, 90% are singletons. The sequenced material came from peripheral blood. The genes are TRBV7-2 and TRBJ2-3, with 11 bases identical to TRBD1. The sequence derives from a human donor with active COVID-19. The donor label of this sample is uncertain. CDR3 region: CASSLTGTGGIDTQYF. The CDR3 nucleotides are TGTGCCAGCAGCTTGACCGGGACAGGGGGGATAGATACGCAGTATTTT.